The 10 T cell receptor beta chains presented below share a single source sample, sequenced in a study of control samples from healthy donors and cancer patients. Using immunoSEQ multiplex PCR, the repertoire was profiled, and TCRdb retains in-frame clones only, with some absent. The sample has roughly 49,000 clones, over 85% seen once. Input material: PBMCs. The receptors originated from a man aged 25-45 years with colorectal cancer.

The chain joins TRBV12-3 or TRBV12-4 to TRBJ2-1; the D is unclear. Deletions cut 8 bases from V and 13 bases from J, with 6 bases between. CDR3 length: 8 amino acids. This chain's CDR3 is CASRPQFF. The CDR3 nucleotides are TGTGCCAGCCGCCCCCAGTTCTTC.

The chain carries TRBV4-3 and TRBJ2-2; a possible D gene is TRBD1 (5 bases). The CDR3 totals 14 residues. Trimming took 2 bases from V and 4 from J, leaving 8 bases between them. Germline assignment: CDR1 LGHNA and CDR2 YSLEER. CDR3 sequence (DNA): TGCGCCAGCAGCCAATACAGGAGCACCGGGGAGCTGTTTTTT. This translates into CASSQYRSTGELFF.

V is TRBV5-1 and J is TRBJ2-7; either TRBD1 or TRBD2 may supply D (5 bases each). Trimming removed 4 bases at V and 7 bases at J, with 18 bases between. The CDR3 has 14 amino acids. The germline V gene has CDR1 SGHRS and CDR2 YFSETQ. The CDR3 loop is CASSNPGALSEQYF. In nucleotides, the CDR3 is TGCGCCAGCAGCAATCCCGGGGCCCTCTCGGAGCAGTACTTC.

The CDR3: CASSLYGNEKLFF. The DNA of the CDR3 is TGTGCCAGCAGCTTATATGGTAATGAAAAACTGTTTTTT. The chain links TRBV7-9 to TRBJ1-4; D is unresolved. Between the trimmed V and J ends, which lost 2 bases and 4 bases, there was a span of 5 bases. This CDR3 comprises 13 residues. The germline CDR1 and CDR2 sequences are SEHNR and FQNEAQ (reference sequence).

This clone was seen once. The rearrangement joins TRBV5-1 to TRBJ1-1; 9 nucleotides match TRBD1. In germline, CDR1 is SGHRS, CDR2 YFSETQ. Trimming removed 3 bases from V and 0 bases from J; junction bases left unmatched: 3. The CDR3 is made up of 15 amino acids. The CDR3 here is CASSSRQGVNTEAFF. CDR3 nucleotides: TGCGCCAGCAGCTCCCGACAGGGGGTGAACACTGAAGCTTTCTTT.

The V gene is TRBV30, the J gene TRBJ2-3; perhaps TRBD1 as D (6 bases). This CDR3 has 14 residues. Germline V lookup: CDR1 GTSNPN, CDR2 SVGIG (reference sequence). V lost 2 bases to trimming and J lost 4 bases, with 13 bases between them. As DNA, the CDR3 is TGTGCCTGGAGTAGCAGGGGTCATTCAGATACGCAGTATTTT. It encodes CAWSSRGHSDTQYF.

The rearrangement joins TRBV5-4 to TRBJ2-1; TRBD2 agrees at 12 bases. CDR3 length equals 16 residues. Germline V CDR1 and CDR2: SGHNT, YYREEE (reference sequence). V lost 1 base and J lost 7; bases outside the gene matches: 6. The CDR3 coding sequence is TGTGCCAGCAGCTTGCCTAGCGGGGGGGCCGAGAATGAGCAGTTCTTC. It encodes CASSLPSGGAENEQFF.

This chain connects TRBV2 to TRBJ2-5; D uncertain. Deletions cut 6 bases from V and 2 bases from J, with 10 bases between. The CDR3 length is 13 residues. Germline CDR1 SNHLY, CDR2 FYNNEI. CDR3 region: CASRGGLQETQYF. The DNA of the CDR3 is TGTGCCAGCAGGGGTGGGTTACAAGAGACCCAGTACTTC. Full variable domain (rest looked up from reference TRBV2 and TRBJ2-5): EPEVTQTPSHQVTQMGQEVILRCVPISNHLYFYWYRQILGQKVEFLVSFYNNEISEKSEIFDDQFSVERPDGSNFTLKIRSTKLEDSAMYFCASRGGLQETQYFGPGTRLLVL.

The chain employs TRBV27 and TRBJ2-7; TRBD1 matches at 9 bases. The CDR3 length is 14 residues. The germline V gene encodes CDR1 MNHEY and CDR2 SMNVEV (reference sequence). V was clipped by 5 bases and J by 6 bases; unmatched bases: 8. The CDR3 here is CASSPSGQGGEQYF. CDR3 sequence (DNA): TGTGCCAGCAGTCCATCGGGACAGGGAGGCGAGCAGTACTTC.

The sample holds one count of this clone. This chain uses TRBV3-1 (or the pseudogene TRBV3-2) with TRBJ2-7; 11 bases align to TRBD1. V was clipped by 3 bases and J by 3 bases; unmatched bases: 4. The CDR3 runs 15 residues. From germline, CDR1 is LGHDT and CDR2 YNNKEL (reference sequence). The CDR3 protein is CASSHPGQGVYEQYF. Written as DNA, the CDR3 is TGTGCCAGCAGCCATCCGGGACAGGGGGTCTACGAGCAGTACTTC.